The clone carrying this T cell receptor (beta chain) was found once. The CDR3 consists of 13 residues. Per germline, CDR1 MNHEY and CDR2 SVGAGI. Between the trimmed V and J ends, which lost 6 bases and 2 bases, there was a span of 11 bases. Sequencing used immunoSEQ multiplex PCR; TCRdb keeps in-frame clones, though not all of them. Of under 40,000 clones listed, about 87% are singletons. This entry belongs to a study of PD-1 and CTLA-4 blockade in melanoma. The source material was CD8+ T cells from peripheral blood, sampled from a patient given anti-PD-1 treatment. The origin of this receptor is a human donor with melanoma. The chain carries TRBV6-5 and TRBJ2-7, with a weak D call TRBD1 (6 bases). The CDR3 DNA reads TGTGCCAGCAGCTACGGACAGACCTACGAGCAGTACTTC. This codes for CASSYGQTYEQYF.